This TCR beta chain comes out of a study of blood T cells in healthy people across ages. A second PCR of 7 to 11 cycles used a sample-barcoded 5' primer and a J-beta primer mix. TCRdb reprocessed the 5' RACE reads via MiXCR and lists one record per CDR3 protein. The table lists fewer than 800,000 distinct CDR3 sequences, over 45% of them singletons, with under 35% in the top ten. The TCR sequence derives from a woman aged 60 to 75 in good health. The sequencing input was blood.

This CDR3 is CASSQEVGFGRTDTQYF. In DNA form, the CDR3 reads TGCGCCAGCAGCCAAGAAGTTGGTTTCGGTCGCACAGATACGCAGTATTTT. V usage is TRBV4-3 and J usage is TRBJ2-3, with no clear D. With 0 bases removed from V and 1 base from J, the gap between germline ends came to 14 bases. CDR3 length: 17 amino acids. The germline V gene encodes CDR1 LGHNA and CDR2 YSLEER.